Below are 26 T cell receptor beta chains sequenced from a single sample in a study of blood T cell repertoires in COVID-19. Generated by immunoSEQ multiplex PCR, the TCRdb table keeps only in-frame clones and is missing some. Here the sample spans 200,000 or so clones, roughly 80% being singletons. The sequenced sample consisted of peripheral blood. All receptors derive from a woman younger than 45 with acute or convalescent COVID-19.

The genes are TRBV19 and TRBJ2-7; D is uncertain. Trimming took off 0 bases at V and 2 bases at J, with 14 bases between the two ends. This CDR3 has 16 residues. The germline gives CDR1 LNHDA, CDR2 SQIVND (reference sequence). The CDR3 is CASSIDAVGNTYEQYF. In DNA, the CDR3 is TGTGCCAGTAGTATAGACGCCGTGGGCAATACCTACGAGCAGTACTTC.

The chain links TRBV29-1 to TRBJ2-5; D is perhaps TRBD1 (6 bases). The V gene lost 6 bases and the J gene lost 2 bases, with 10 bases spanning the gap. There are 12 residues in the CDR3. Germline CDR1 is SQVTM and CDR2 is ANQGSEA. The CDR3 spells CSVQGQQETQYF. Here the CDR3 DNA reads TGCAGCGTCCAAGGACAGCAAGAGACCCAGTACTTC.

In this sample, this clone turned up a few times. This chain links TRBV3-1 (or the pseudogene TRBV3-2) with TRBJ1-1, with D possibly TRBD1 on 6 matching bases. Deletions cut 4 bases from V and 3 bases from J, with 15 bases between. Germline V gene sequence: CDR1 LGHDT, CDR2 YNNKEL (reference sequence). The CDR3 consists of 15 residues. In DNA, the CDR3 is TGTGCCAGCAGCCGAGACTCACAGGGTGACACTGAAGCTTTCTTT. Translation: CASSRDSQGDTEAFF.

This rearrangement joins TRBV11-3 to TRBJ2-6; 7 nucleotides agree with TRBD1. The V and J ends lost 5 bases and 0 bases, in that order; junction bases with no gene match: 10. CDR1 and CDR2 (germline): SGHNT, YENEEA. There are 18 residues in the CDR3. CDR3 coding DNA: TGTGCCAGCAGCCCCCGGACAGGTGCTAGCTCTGGGGCCAACGTCCTGACTTTC. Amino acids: CASSPRTGASSGANVLTF.

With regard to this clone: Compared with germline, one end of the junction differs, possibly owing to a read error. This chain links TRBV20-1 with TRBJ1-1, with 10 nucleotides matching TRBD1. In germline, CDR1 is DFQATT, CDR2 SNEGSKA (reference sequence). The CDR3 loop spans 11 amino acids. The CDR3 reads CSARTGQGPRF. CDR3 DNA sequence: TGCAGTGCAAGGACGGGACAGGGGCCTCGCTTT.

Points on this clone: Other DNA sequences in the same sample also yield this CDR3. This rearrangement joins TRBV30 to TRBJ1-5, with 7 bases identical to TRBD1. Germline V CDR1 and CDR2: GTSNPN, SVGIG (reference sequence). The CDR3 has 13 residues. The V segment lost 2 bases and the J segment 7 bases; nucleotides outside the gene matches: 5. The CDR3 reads CAWSRQGGQPQHF. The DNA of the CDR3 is TGTGCCTGGAGTCGACAGGGCGGGCAGCCCCAGCATTTT.

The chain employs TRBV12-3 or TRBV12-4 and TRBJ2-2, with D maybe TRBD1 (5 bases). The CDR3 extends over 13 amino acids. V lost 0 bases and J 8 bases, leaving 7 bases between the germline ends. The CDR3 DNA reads TGTGCCAGCAGTTTAGCGGGGCCGGGGGAGCTGTTTTTT. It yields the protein CASSLAGPGELFF.

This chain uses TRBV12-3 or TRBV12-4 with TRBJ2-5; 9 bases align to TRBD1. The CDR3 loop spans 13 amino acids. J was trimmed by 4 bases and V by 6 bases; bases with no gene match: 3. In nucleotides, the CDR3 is TGTGCCAGCAGACGGACAGGGGTAGAGACCCAGTACTTC. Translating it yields CASRRTGVETQYF.

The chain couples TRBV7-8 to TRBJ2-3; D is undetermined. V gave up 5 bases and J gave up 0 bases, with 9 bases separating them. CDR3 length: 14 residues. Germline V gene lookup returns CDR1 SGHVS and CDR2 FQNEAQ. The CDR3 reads CASSTQPSTDTQYF. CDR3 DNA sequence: TGTGCCAGCAGCACACAGCCTAGCACAGATACGCAGTATTTT.

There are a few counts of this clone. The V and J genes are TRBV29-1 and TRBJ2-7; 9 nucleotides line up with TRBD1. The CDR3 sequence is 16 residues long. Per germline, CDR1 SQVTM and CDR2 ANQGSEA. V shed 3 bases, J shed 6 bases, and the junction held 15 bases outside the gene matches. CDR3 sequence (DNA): TGCAGCGTTGATACGCCAGGACAGGGGTCATCTAGCGAGCAGTACTTC. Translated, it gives CSVDTPGQGSSSEQYF.

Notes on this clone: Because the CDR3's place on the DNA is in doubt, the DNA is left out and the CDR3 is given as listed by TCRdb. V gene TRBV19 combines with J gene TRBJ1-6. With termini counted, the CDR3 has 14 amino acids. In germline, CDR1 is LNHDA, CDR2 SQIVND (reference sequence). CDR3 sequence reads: CASTSVGGRSPLHF.

The CDR3 region has the DNA TGTGCCAGCAGTGACGGGATTCCTCCTGGAAACACCATATATTTT. This gives the protein CASSDGIPPGNTIYF. This chain links TRBV6-1 with TRBJ1-3; D not certain. The CDR3 has 15 residues. V was cut by 3 bases and J by 2 bases, with 11 bases left in between. Germline V gene lookup returns CDR1 MNHNS and CDR2 SASEGT.

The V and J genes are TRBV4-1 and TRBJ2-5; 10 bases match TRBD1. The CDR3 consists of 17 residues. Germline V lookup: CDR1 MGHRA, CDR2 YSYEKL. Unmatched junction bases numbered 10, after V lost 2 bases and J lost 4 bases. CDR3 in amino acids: CASSQSRPDRGRETQYF. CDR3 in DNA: TGCGCCAGCAGCCAATCTCGTCCAGACAGGGGGCGAGAGACCCAGTACTTC.

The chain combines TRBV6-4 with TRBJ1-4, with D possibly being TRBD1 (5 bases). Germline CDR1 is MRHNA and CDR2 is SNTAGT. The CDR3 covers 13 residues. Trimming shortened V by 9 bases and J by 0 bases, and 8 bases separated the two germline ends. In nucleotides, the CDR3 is TGTGCCAGGTTGACAGCAACTAATGAAAAACTGTTTTTT. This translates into CARLTATNEKLFF.

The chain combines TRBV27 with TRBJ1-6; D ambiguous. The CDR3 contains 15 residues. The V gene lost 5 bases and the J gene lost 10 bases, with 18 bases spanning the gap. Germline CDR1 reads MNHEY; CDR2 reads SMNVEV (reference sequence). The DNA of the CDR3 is TGTGCCAGCAGTCCCACAGTGTTTGCTCCCTCACCCCTCCACTTT. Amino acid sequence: CASSPTVFAPSPLHF.

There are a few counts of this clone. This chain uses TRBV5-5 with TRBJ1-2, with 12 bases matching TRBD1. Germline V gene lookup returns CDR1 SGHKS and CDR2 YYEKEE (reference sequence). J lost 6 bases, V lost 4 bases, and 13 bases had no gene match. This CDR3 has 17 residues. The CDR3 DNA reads TGTGCCAGCAGCCGAGCCGGGACAGGGGGCGCCCGGGATGGCTACACCTTC. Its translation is CASSRAGTGGARDGYTF.

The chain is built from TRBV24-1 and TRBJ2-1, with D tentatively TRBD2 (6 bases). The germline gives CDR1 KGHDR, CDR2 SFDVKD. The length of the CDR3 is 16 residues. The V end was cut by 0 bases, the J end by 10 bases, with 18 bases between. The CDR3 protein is CATSDLRGRGSLEQFF. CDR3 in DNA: TGTGCCACCAGTGATTTGCGGGGGAGAGGGAGCCTGGAGCAGTTCTTC.

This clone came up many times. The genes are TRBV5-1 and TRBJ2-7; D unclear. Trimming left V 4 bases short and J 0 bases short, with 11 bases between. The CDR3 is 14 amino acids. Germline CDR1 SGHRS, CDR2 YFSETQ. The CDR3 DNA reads TGCGCCAGCAGCCTCGATCAGGCCTCCTACGAGCAGTACTTC. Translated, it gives CASSLDQASYEQYF.

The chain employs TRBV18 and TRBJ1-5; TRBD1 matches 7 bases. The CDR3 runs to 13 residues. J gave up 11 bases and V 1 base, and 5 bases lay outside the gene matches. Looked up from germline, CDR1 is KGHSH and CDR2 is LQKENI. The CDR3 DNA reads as TGTGCCAGCTCACCACAGGGGACAGCAGCCCAGCATTTT. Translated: CASSPQGTAAQHF.

CDR3 sequence: CASLTGLGTNTGELFF. In nucleotides, the CDR3 is TGTGCCAGCCTAACCGGCCTGGGGACAAACACCGGGGAGCTGTTTTTT. The chain combines TRBV6-4 with TRBJ2-2, with a tentative D call TRBD1 (6 bases). The ends were cut back, 8 bases at V and 2 bases at J, with 18 bases in the middle. The germline gives CDR1 MRHNA, CDR2 SNTAGT. CDR3 length equals 16 residues.

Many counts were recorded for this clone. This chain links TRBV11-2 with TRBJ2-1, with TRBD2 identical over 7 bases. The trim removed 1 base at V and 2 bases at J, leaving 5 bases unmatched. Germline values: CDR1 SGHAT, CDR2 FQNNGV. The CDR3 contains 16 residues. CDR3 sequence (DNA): TGTGCCAGCAGCTTAGCCCAGGCGGGGGCCTACAATGAGCAGTTCTTC. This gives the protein CASSLAQAGAYNEQFF.

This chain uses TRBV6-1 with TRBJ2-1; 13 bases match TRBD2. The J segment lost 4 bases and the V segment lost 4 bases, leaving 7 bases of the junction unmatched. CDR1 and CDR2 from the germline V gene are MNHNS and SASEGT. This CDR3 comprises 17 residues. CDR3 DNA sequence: TGTGCCAGCAGTGGTGGGGGACTAGCGGGGACATACAATGAGCAGTTCTTC. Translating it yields CASSGGGLAGTYNEQFF.

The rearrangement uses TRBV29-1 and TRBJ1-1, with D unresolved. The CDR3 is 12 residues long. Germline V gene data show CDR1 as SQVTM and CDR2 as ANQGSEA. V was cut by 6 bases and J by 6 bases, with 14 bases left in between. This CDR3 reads CSVGEDDSEAFF. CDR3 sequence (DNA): TGCAGCGTCGGGGAAGACGACTCTGAAGCTTTCTTT.

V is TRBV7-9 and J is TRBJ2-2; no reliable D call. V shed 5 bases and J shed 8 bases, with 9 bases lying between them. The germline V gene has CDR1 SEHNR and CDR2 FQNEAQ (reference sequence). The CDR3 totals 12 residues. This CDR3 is CASSARWGELFF. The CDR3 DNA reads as TGTGCCAGCAGCGCTCGGTGGGGGGAGCTGTTTTTT.

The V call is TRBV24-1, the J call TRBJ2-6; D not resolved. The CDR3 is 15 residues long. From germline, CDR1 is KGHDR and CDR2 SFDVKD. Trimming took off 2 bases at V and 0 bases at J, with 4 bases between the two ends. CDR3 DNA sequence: TGTGCCACCAGTGATTCATTCTCTGGGGCCAACGTCCTGACTTTC. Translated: CATSDSFSGANVLTF.

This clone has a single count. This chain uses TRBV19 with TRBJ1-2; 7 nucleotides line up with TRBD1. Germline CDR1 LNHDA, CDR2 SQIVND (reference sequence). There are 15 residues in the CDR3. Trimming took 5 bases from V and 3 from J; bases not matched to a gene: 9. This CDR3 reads CASSFGDRADYGYTF. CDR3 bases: TGTGCCAGTAGTTTCGGAGACAGGGCGGACTATGGCTACACCTTC. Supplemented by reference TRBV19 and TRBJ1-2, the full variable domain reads DGGITQSPKYLFRKEGQNVTLSCEQNLNHDAMYWYRQDPGQGLRLIYYSQIVNDFQKGDIAEGYSVSREKKESFPLTVTSAQKNPTAFYLCASSFGDRADYGYTFGSGTRLTVV.